Following are 17 T cell receptor beta chains from one sample sequenced in a study of blood T cells in healthy people across ages (dated by TCRdb to the mid-2010s). Library prep was done by 5' RACE. The run used an Illumina HiSeq 2500. A second PCR of roughly 7 to 11 cycles was performed with a sample-barcoded 5' primer and a J-beta primer mix. The public reads were quality trimmed at Q25 with fastp and then assembled into clones with MiXCR by TCRdb, keeping productive beta chains. Each CDR3 protein appears once, grouped with its most common genes and DNA. For this sample there are more than 900,000 distinct CDR3 sequences; roughly 29% appear just once. Together, the top ten hold about a tenth of the sample. These data are also associated with another study on T cells of mothers and their children.

The specimen sequenced was blood. Receptors originate from a woman in her forties in good health.

This chain uses TRBV20-1 with TRBJ2-3, with 8 bases aligning to TRBD2. Losses at the gene ends were 5 bases for V and 2 bases for J; bases not matched to a gene: 9. This CDR3 spans 15 amino acids. The V gene's germline CDR1 is DFQATT and CDR2 SNEGSKA (reference sequence). The CDR3: CSAPRGGAITDTQYF. CDR3 coding DNA: TGCAGTGCTCCCCGGGGGGGAGCGATCACAGATACGCAGTATTTT.

This clonotype appeared many times. This chain uses TRBV20-1 with TRBJ2-5; D is uncertain. The V gene lost 4 bases and the J gene lost 5 bases, with 17 bases spanning the gap. The CDR3 covers 14 residues. Germline CDR1 DFQATT, CDR2 SNEGSKA (reference sequence). This CDR3 is CSANPWGIWETQYF. The DNA for the CDR3 is TGCAGTGCTAATCCGTGGGGTATCTGGGAGACCCAGTACTTC.

This clonotype was seen at least ten times. The chain couples TRBV2 to TRBJ2-3, with unresolved D. The CDR3 totals 13 residues. Trimming left V 7 bases short and J 0 bases short, with 8 bases between. Germline V gene lookup returns CDR1 SNHLY and CDR2 FYNNEI. The CDR3 here is CASKADSTDTQYF. CDR3 nucleotide sequence: TGTGCCAGCAAGGCGGATAGCACAGATACGCAGTATTTT.

This clonotype was found a few times. The rearrangement uses TRBV5-1 and TRBJ2-7; D may match TRBD1 or TRBD2 (5 bases each). Trimming removed 5 bases at V and 0 bases at J, with 12 bases between. CDR3 size: 14 residues. CDR1 and CDR2 from the germline V gene are SGHRS and YFSETQ. The CDR3 bases are TGCGCCAGCAGTCGGGACGGTAACTCCTACGAGCAGTACTTC. Protein product: CASSRDGNSYEQYF.

In this sample, this clonotype turned up once. J is TRBJ2-7 and V is TRBV20-1; D gene uncertain. Trimming took off 3 bases at V and 5 bases at J, with 8 bases between the two ends. Germline V lookup: CDR1 DFQATT, CDR2 SNEGSKA (reference sequence). The length of the CDR3 is 11 residues. The CDR3 loop reads CSASQPDEQYF. The CDR3 nucleotides are TGCAGTGCTAGCCAACCCGACGAGCAGTACTTC.

V usage is TRBV6-6 and J usage is TRBJ2-1; TRBD1 aligns across 11 bases. CDR1 is MNHNY and CDR2 is SVGAGI in the germline V gene (reference sequence). This CDR3 has 15 residues. Unmatched junction bases numbered 6, after V lost 6 bases and J lost 5 bases. The CDR3 nucleotides read TGTGCCAGCAGCGATCGGACAGGGGGCCACAATGAGCAGTTCTTC. Translated, it gives CASSDRTGGHNEQFF.

Of note for this clonotype: Given a much more abundant clone one base away, this may be a read error. The J gene is TRBJ1-2, the V gene TRBV12-3 or TRBV12-4; 7 bases match TRBD1. The trim removed 5 bases at V and 4 bases at J, leaving 7 bases unmatched. The CDR3 contains 14 residues. The CDR3 reads CASSVGDSSYGYTF. CDR3 nucleotide sequence: TGTGCCAGCAGTGTAGGGGACAGCTCCTATGGCTACACCTTC.

This clonotype has ten or more counts. The CDR3 here is CASNGGFGNEQFF. The CDR3 DNA is TGTGCCAGCAACGGGGGATTCGGAAATGAGCAGTTCTTC. The chain links TRBV2 to TRBJ2-1, with D possibly being TRBD2 (6 bases). The CDR3 length is 13 residues. Germline CDR1 reads SNHLY; CDR2 reads FYNNEI. The V gene lost 7 bases and the J gene lost 7 bases, with 14 bases spanning the gap.

This clonotype was seen more than once but under ten times. V is TRBV4-3 and J is TRBJ2-3; D ambiguous. V was pared by 0 bases and J by 5 bases, with 15 bases between. Germline V gene data show CDR1 as LGHNA and CDR2 as YSLEER. The CDR3 loop spans 16 amino acids. Written as DNA, the CDR3 is TGCGCCAGCAGCCAAGATCCCTTCAGGACGGGAGATACGCAGTATTTT. It yields the protein CASSQDPFRTGDTQYF.

The rearrangement links TRBV12-3 or TRBV12-4 to TRBJ1-3, with D perhaps TRBD1 (5 bases). CDR3 length: 14 amino acids. V was cut by 5 bases and J by 4 bases, with 12 bases left in between. The CDR3 is CASSPRGTGNTIYF. The DNA for the CDR3 is TGTGCCAGCAGTCCCAGAGGGACCGGAAACACCATATATTTT.

This chain links TRBV28 with TRBJ2-3, with D unresolved. The CDR3 is 15 residues long. V dropped 5 bases and J dropped 2 bases, with 14 bases sitting between them. From germline, CDR1 is MDHEN and CDR2 SYDVKM. In DNA, the CDR3 is TGTGCCAGCAGTCTTTACCCGAGCTACACAGATACGCAGTATTTT. Amino acids: CASSLYPSYTDTQYF.

The chain links TRBV15 to TRBJ1-5; possibly TRBD1 for D (5 bases). There are 15 residues in the CDR3. Trimming shortened V by 9 bases and J by 0 bases, and 15 bases separated the two germline ends. From germline, CDR1 is LNHNV and CDR2 YYDKDF (reference sequence). As DNA, the CDR3 is TGTGCCACTGGGAGGGACCTCGGTAGCAATCAGCCCCAGCATTTT. As protein: CATGRDLGSNQPQHF.

Comments on this clonotype: As the CDR3 is not closed by the conserved phenylalanine or tryptophan, this likely results from a read error. The rearrangement links TRBV14 to TRBJ2-6; weak D call: TRBD1 (6 bases). V lost 4 bases, J lost 4 bases, and 17 bases lay in between. The CDR3 spans 17 residues. Germline V gives CDR1 SGHDN, CDR2 FVKESK. Written as DNA, the CDR3 is TGTGCCAGCAGCCCCCTAGGACAGATTCTGGGGGCCAACGTCCTGACTTGC. Amino acid sequence: CASSPLGQILGANVLTC.

This clonotype was detected ten times or more. The V call is TRBV9, the J call TRBJ2-3; perhaps TRBD1 as D (6 bases). The CDR3 runs 15 residues. The germline V gene encodes CDR1 SGDLS and CDR2 YYNGEE. V lost 0 bases to trimming and J lost 2 bases, with 10 bases between them. CDR3 loop: CASSVDRVTTDTQYF. The CDR3 DNA is TGTGCCAGCAGCGTAGACAGGGTGACCACAGATACGCAGTATTTT.

This sequence joins TRBV20-1 and TRBJ1-1; possible D gene TRBD1, 5 bases. Trimming removed 6 bases from V and 4 bases from J, with 15 bases in between. CDR1 DFQATT and CDR2 SNEGSKA come from the germline V gene (reference sequence). The CDR3 runs 13 residues. For the CDR3, the DNA is TGCAGTGCCAGGACAAGGAGGGGCACTGAAGCTTTCTTT. This translates into CSARTRRGTEAFF.

This clonotype was seen more than once but under ten times. The rearrangement links TRBV27 to TRBJ2-1; 13 positions match TRBD2. The CDR3 has 16 residues. Trimming removed 4 bases from V and 9 bases from J; junction bases left unmatched: 9. The germline V gene has CDR1 MNHEY and CDR2 SMNVEV (reference sequence). The CDR3 loop is CASSSQLAGGPGEQFF. The CDR3 region has the DNA TGTGCCAGCAGTTCCCAACTAGCGGGGGGGCCAGGTGAGCAGTTCTTC.

The gene calls are TRBV10-3 and TRBJ1-5; D unclear. The CDR3 totals 13 residues. The V gene lost 3 bases and the J gene lost 5 bases, with 8 bases spanning the gap. The germline CDR1 and CDR2 sequences are ENHRY and SYGVKD. The CDR3, as DNA: TGTGCCATCAGTGAAAATACAGATCAGCCCCAGCATTTT. Its protein product is CAISENTDQPQHF.